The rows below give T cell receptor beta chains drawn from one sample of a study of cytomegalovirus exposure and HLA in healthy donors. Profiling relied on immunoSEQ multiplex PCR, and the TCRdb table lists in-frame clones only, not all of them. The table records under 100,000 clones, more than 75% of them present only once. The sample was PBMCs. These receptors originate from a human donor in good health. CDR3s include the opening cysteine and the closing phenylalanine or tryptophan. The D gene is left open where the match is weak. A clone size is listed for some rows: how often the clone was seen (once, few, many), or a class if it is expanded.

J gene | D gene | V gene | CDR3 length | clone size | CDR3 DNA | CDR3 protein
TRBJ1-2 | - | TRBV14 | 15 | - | TGTGCCAGCAGCCTTCGAGGTGGTGGGAGCTATGGCTACACCTTC | CASSLRGGGSYGYTF
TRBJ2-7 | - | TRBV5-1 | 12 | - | TGCGCCAGCAGCCCGGATGGCGGTGTGCAAGACTTC | CASSPDGGVQDF
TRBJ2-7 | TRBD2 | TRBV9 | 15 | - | TGTGCCAGCGGCGTAGAAGGTAGCGGGCCCTACGAGCAGTACTTC | CASGVEGSGPYEQYF
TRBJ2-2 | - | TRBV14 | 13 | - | TGTGCCAGCAGCCCGAACAGGGCCGGGGAGCTGTTTTTT | CASSPNRAGELFF
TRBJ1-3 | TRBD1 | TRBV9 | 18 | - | TGTGCCAGCAGCCTCTTCGGGTCGACAGGGCAGAGTGGAAACACCATATATTTT | CASSLFGSTGQSGNTIYF
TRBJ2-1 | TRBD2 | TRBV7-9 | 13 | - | TGTGCCAGCAGCCCTCGGACTAGCGGTGGGCAGTTCTTC | CASSPRTSGGQFF
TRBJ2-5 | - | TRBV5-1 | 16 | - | TGCGCCAGCAGCTTGGAGAGCGTACCGCCGGTTGAGACCCAGTACTTC | CASSLESVPPVETQYF
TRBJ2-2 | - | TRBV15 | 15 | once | TGTGCCACCAGCTACCCGGGACTTAACACCGGGGAGCTGTTTTTT | CATSYPGLNTGELFF
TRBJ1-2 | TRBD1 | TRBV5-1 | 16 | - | TGCGCCAGCGCTAGTGCCGGGACAGCCCGAGGCTATGGCTACACCTTC | CASASAGTARGYGYTF
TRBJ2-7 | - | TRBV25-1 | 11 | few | TGTGCCAGCAGACTTTCGTCTGAGCAGTACTTC | CASRLSSEQYF
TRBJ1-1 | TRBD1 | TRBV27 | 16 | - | TGTGCCAGCAGTTTCCGGGACAGCCGTCCTGAGACTGAAGCTTTCTTT | CASSFRDSRPETEAFF
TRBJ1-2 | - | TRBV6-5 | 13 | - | TGTGCCAGCAGTCCGGGATTGCCCTATGGCTACACCTTC | CASSPGLPYGYTF
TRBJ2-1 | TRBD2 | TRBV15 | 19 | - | TGTGCCACCAGCTCGCAGAGAAGCGGGAGGGCCTTCGGGGACAGCGAGCAGTTCTTC | CATSSQRSGRAFGDSEQFF
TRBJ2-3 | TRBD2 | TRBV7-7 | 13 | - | TGTGCCAGCAGCTTTGCGGGGGGGGATACGCAGTATTTT | CASSFAGGDTQYF
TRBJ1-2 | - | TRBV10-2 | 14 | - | TGCGCCAGCAGCAGGACAGAGAGTAACTATGGCTACACCTTC | CASSRTESNYGYTF
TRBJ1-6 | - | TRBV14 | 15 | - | TGTGCCAGCAGCCCCCGAGTGTCGGATAATTCACCCCTCCACTTT | CASSPRVSDNSPLHF
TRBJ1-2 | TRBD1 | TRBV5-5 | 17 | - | TGTGCCAGCAGCTTCGAACAGGGGGCGCGAGGTGGTTATGGCTACACCTTC | CASSFEQGARGGYGYTF
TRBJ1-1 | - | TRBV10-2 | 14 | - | TGCGCCAGCAGGAAACAGGGTGGGGACACTGAAGCTTTCTTT | CASRKQGGDTEAFF
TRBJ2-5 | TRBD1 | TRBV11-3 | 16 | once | TGTGCCAGCAGCTTAGATGGGACAGGGGGCACGGAGACCCAGTACTTC | CASSLDGTGGTETQYF
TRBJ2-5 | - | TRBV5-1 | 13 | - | TGCGCCAGCAGCATTGAGGTGCGGGAGACCCAGTACTTC | CASSIEVRETQYF